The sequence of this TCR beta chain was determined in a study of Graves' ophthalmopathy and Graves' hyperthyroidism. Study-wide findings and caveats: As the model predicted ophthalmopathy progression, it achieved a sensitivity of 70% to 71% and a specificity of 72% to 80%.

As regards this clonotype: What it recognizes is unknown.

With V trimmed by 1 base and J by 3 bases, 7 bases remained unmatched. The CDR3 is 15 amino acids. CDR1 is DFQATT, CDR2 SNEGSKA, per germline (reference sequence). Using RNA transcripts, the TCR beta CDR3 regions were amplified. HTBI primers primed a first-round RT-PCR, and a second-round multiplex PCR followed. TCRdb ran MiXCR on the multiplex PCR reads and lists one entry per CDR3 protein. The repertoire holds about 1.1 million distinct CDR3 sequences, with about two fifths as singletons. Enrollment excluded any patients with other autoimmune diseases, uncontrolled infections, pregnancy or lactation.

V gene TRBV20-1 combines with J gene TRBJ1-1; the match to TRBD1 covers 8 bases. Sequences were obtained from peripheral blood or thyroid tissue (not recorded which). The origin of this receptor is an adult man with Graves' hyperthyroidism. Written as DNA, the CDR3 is TGCAGTGCTAGAGGGGTCAGGGGGCGATACACTGAAGCTTTCTTT. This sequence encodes CSARGVRGRYTEAFF.